These T cell receptor beta chains were read from a single sample in a study of blood T cell repertoires in COVID-19. Method: immunoSEQ multiplex PCR; TCRdb's copy keeps in-frame clones and lacks some. The sample records over 130,000 clones, 75% to 80% being singletons. Sequenced input: PBMCs or T cells enriched from blood (not recorded which). Every receptor here comes from a woman between 45 and 65 years old who had recovered from COVID-19. The CDR3 runs from the conserved cysteine through the conserved F or W. Fields, in order: J gene, CDR3 length, clone size, D gene, V gene, CDR3 DNA, CDR3 protein. The D gene is left open where the match is weak. Rows give clone size only sometimes, using once, few, many, or a class for an expanded clone.

TRBJ1-2	17	-	TRBD1	TRBV19	TGTGCCAGTAGTATAGATGGTTGGACAGGGCCTAACTATGGCTACACCTTC	CASSIDGWTGPNYGYTF
TRBJ2-5	14	once	TRBD2	TRBV7-8	TGTGCCAGCAGCTCGGGACTAGGAGGGGTCGTCCAGTACTTC	CASSSGLGGVVQYF
TRBJ2-1	16	few	TRBD2	TRBV7-3	TGTGCCAGCAGCTTAGGGAGCGGGAGTCCCTACAATGAGCAGTTCTTC	CASSLGSGSPYNEQFF
TRBJ1-6	13	few	-	TRBV9	TGTGCCAGCGGGGGGGGCGCGGGGTCACCCCTCCACTTT	CASGGGAGSPLHF
TRBJ1-6	16	few	-	TRBV11-3	TGTGCCAGCAGCTTGGGCGGGGATCGACCTTATTCACCCCTCCACTTT	CASSLGGDRPYSPLHF
TRBJ1-1	12	-	-	TRBV30	TGTGCCTGGAAAGGAGGCAGGAGTGAAGCTTTCTTT	CAWKGGRSEAFF
TRBJ1-1	16	-	TRBD1	TRBV30	TGTGCCTGGAGTACAGGGGGTCCGGCGATGAACACTGAAGCTTTCTTT	CAWSTGGPAMNTEAFF
TRBJ2-3	15	-	-	TRBV12-5	TGTGCTAGTGGTTTGGGTTCGTCAGGCACAGATACGCAGTATTTT	CASGLGSSGTDTQYF
TRBJ2-3	14	-	TRBD1	TRBV28	TGTGCCAGCAGTGGGACAGGGGCCCCAGATACGCAGTATTTT	CASSGTGAPDTQYF
TRBJ2-7	15	-	TRBD1	TRBV2	TGTGCCAGCAGTGGTCAAGGGGGCCCGGTGTACGAGCAGTACTTC	CASSGQGGPVYEQYF
TRBJ1-2	15	-	-	TRBV6-2/TRBV6-3	TGTGCCAGCAGTTACGGATCGGGACTCAACTATGGCTACACCTTC	CASSYGSGLNYGYTF
TRBJ2-3	16	-	TRBD2	TRBV9	TGTGCCAGCAGCGTTGGACTAGCGGGCTTCACAGATACGCAGTATTTT	CASSVGLAGFTDTQYF
TRBJ2-2	17	-	-	TRBV4-1	TGCGCCAGCAGCCAAGATCGCCGGCAGCGATACACCGGGGAGCTGTTTTTT	CASSQDRRQRYTGELFF
TRBJ1-1	14	-	TRBD1	TRBV5-4	TGTGCCAGCAGCCCGGGGACAGGGAACACTGAAGCTTTCTTT	CASSPGTGNTEAFF